A single sample is the source of the 21 T cell receptor beta chains below, sequenced in a study of T cells expressing NK-cell markers. TCRdb re-called the 5' RACE reads and catalogs CDR3 proteins one per entry, DNA excluded. The listing records some 600,000 distinct CDR3 sequences. Material for sequencing was blood T cells: a sorted CD56 or NKG2C T cell subset, CD4+ or CD8+ T cells, or bulk PBMC T cells (not recorded which). The receptors derive from a man younger than 35 in good health.

The CDR3 loop reads CSAAPGLAVRETQYF. This chain uses TRBV20-1 with TRBJ2-5; TCRdb selects TRBD2, and the lack of DNA leaves this call unchecked. The CDR3 covers 15 residues. Germline CDR1 is DFQATT and CDR2 is SNEGSKA (reference sequence).

The rearrangement joins TRBV11-2 to TRBJ2-1; the TCRdb call, TRBD1, lacks DNA for checking. Germline loops: CDR1 SGHAT, CDR2 FQNNGV. The CDR3 consists of 14 residues. The CDR3: CASSSGILYNEQFF.

This chain uses TRBV18 with TRBJ2-5; TCRdb calls TRBD2, which cannot be checked without DNA. CDR1 and CDR2 from the germline V gene are KGHSH and LQKENI. The length of the CDR3 is 14 residues. CDR3 sequence reads: CASSPSTSMETQYF. Full variable domain (outside the CDR3, taken from reference TRBV18 and TRBJ2-5): NAGVMQNPRHLVRRRGQEARLRCSPMKGHSHVYWYRQLPEEGLKFMVYLQKENIIDESGMPKERFSAEFPKEGPSILRIQQVVRGDSAAYFCASSPSTSMETQYFGPGTRLLVL.

V and J are TRBV7-7 and TRBJ2-1; as DNA is missing, the TRBD2 call by TCRdb cannot be tested. The CDR3 consists of 17 residues. Germline V lookup: CDR1 SSHAT, CDR2 FNYEAQ (reference sequence). CDR3 in amino acids: CASSSSVGLAAYNEQFF.

V is TRBV5-1 and J is TRBJ2-7; the TRBD2 assignment by TCRdb is unverifiable without DNA. Germline V CDR1 and CDR2: SGHRS, YFSETQ. The CDR3 has 12 amino acids. CDR3: CASGPYSDEQYF. The full variable domain, with the rest looked up from reference TRBV5-1 and TRBJ2-7, is KAGVTQTPRYLIKTRGQQVTLSCSPISGHRSVSWYQQTPGQGLQFLFEYFSETQRNKGNFPGRFSGRQFSNSRSEMNVSTLELGDSALYLCASGPYSDEQYFGPGTRLTVT.

The chain is built from TRBV28 and TRBJ2-1. The length of the CDR3 is 13 residues. CDR1 and CDR2 (germline): MDHEN, SYDVKM. The CDR3 is CAIGRSSYNEQFF. Using reference TRBV28 and TRBJ2-1 for the parts outside the CDR3, the full variable domain is DVKVTQSSRYLVKRTGEKVFLECVQDMDHENMFWYRQDPGLGLRLIYFSYDVKMKEKGDIPEGYSVSREKKERFSLILESASTNQTSMYLCAIGRSSYNEQFFGPGTRLTVL.

The chain uses TRBV29-1 and TRBJ2-7; TCRdb's assignment of TRBD1 cannot be checked, as there is no DNA. This CDR3 has 13 residues. Germline V lookup: CDR1 SQVTM, CDR2 ANQGSEA. The CDR3 protein is CSVDQTGGDEQYF.

The rearrangement links TRBV24-1 to TRBJ2-2. This CDR3 comprises 13 residues. Germline-derived CDR1 and CDR2 are KGHDR and SFDVKD. The CDR3 sequence: CATEPTSPGELFF.

The gene calls are TRBV27 and TRBJ2-1; TCRdb's D call, TRBD2, is unchecked because there is no DNA. This CDR3 spans 16 amino acids. Germline assignment: CDR1 MNHEY and CDR2 SMNVEV (reference sequence). The CDR3 reads CASSYLSSGSPHEQFF.

This chain connects TRBV4-3 to TRBJ1-2. This CDR3 is 14 amino acids long. Germline assignment: CDR1 LGHNA and CDR2 YSLEER. CDR3 protein: CASSQGEVGYGYTF.

This sequence joins TRBV4-1 and TRBJ2-1; TCRdb's assignment of TRBD2 cannot be checked, as there is no DNA. Per the germline V gene, CDR1 is MGHRA and CDR2 is YSYEKL. The CDR3 runs 18 residues. CDR3 residues: CASSQEVGLAGAYNEQFF.

This chain joins TRBV7-2 and TRBJ1-5. From germline, CDR1 is SGHTA and CDR2 FQGNSA. CDR3 length: 16 residues. The CDR3 is CASSLASGTWPQPQHF.

The CDR3 sequence: CASSKGGLAGGLRTDTQYF. V gene TRBV21-1 combines with J gene TRBJ2-3; checking the TCRdb D call of TRBD2 is not possible without DNA. TRBV21-1 is a pseudogene locus. The CDR3 covers 19 residues.

The chain links TRBV7-9 to TRBJ1-1; TCRdb selects TRBD1, and the lack of DNA leaves this call unchecked. The CDR3 totals 12 residues. Germline CDR1 SEHNR, CDR2 FQNEAQ (reference sequence). This CDR3 reads CASSGGQGEAFF.

The chain has TRBV20-1 and TRBJ2-3; absent DNA, TCRdb's TRBD1 call cannot be checked. Germline V gives CDR1 DFQATT, CDR2 SNEGSKA (reference sequence). The CDR3 runs 14 residues. Here the CDR3 reads CSAERGRRTDTQYF.

The rearrangement links TRBV6-5 to TRBJ1-4; the D gene TCRdb calls, TRBD1, cannot be checked with no DNA. Germline-derived CDR1 and CDR2 are MNHEY and SVGAGI. The length of the CDR3 is 15 residues. CDR3 in amino acids: CASSSIQGAGEKLFF.

The chain combines TRBV4-2 with TRBJ2-2; the TRBD1 assignment by TCRdb is unverifiable without DNA. CDR3 size: 17 residues. Germline V gene data show CDR1 as LGHNA and CDR2 as YNFKEQ. The CDR3 region is CASSQRGQGLVAGELFF.

CDR3 sequence: CSLAGTGMLRAQFF. The chain uses TRBV29-1 and TRBJ2-1; TCRdb's D gene call, TRBD1, goes unchecked for lack of DNA. There are 14 residues in the CDR3. CDR1 is SQVTM, CDR2 ANQGSEA, per germline.

The genes are TRBV11-2 and TRBJ2-7; checking the TCRdb D call of TRBD2 is not possible without DNA. The CDR3 runs 15 residues. The germline CDR1 and CDR2 sequences are SGHAT and FQNNGV. CDR3 sequence reads: CASSTTLADPYEQYF.

This chain uses TRBV6-1 with TRBJ1-5; the TCRdb D gene call, TRBD1, has no DNA to confirm it. CDR3 length: 15 amino acids. Germline CDR1 reads MNHNS; CDR2 reads SASEGT. Here the CDR3 reads CASSETRGREQPQHF.

Here the CDR3 reads CASSQQGYTGELFF. V gene TRBV14 combines with J gene TRBJ2-2; TCRdb's D gene call, TRBD1, goes unchecked for lack of DNA. Per the germline V gene, CDR1 is SGHDN and CDR2 is FVKESK. This CDR3 has 14 amino acids.